Sequencing of this T cell receptor (beta chain) was carried out in a study of blood T cells in healthy people across ages. Study conclusions and caveats: Estimated diversity that came from one million T cells was considered an underestimate. Age showed a roughly linear inverse relationship with TCR beta diversity per million T cells.

Primers used in a second PCR of about 7 to 12 cycles were a sample-barcoded 5' primer and a J-beta primer mix. TCRdb re-called the 5' RACE reads with MiXCR, one entry per CDR3 protein. This table holds more than 550,000 distinct CDR3 sequences, about a fifth found once. Remarks on this clonotype: The antigen is unknown.

Researchers isolated at least 6.5 million PBMCs per sample. V gave up 2 bases and J gave up 2 bases, with 15 bases separating them. The CDR3 totals 16 residues. Germline V gene data show CDR1 as MGHDK and CDR2 as SYGVNS. The sequence derives from a man between 65 and 80 years old in good health. The sequencing input was blood. The V and J genes are TRBV25-1 and TRBJ1-2; D ambiguous. The CDR3: CASSEKARTSNYGYTF. In DNA form, the CDR3 reads TGTGCCAGCAGTGAAAAAGCGAGGACCTCCAACTATGGCTACACCTTC.